This T cell receptor (beta chain) emerged from a study of T cell responses to AZD1222 COVID-19 vaccine. Whole-study findings and limits: Nearly half of spike-specific TCRs reportedly target unmutated variant regions. Spike-specific TCR repertoires showed rising breadth and depth after two AZD1222 doses. Donors, mostly white British, included more females; clonal diversity was possibly underestimated.

Repertoires were generated with immunoSEQ multiplex PCR, while TCRdb's copy carries only in-frame clones and drops some. Here the sample spans about 120,000 clones, 80% to 95% being singletons. V lost 2 bases to trimming and J lost 3 bases, with 14 bases between them. The germline V gene has CDR1 SGHTA and CDR2 FQGTGA. The CDR3 runs to 15 residues. Concerning this clone: Its cognate antigen is unknown.

The specimen comprised peripheral blood, sampled on day 0 of AZD1222 vaccination. The rearrangement joins TRBV7-3 to TRBJ2-7, with D unresolved. The source of this sequence is an adult in good health. The CDR3 DNA follows: TGTGCCAGCAGCTTATATGCAGGAATCGGCTACGAGCAGTACTTC. Its translation is CASSLYAGIGYEQYF. The full variable domain, rest sourced from reference TRBV7-3 and TRBJ2-7, is GAGVSQTPSNKVTEKGKYVELRCDPISGHTALYWYRQSLGQGPEFLIYFQGTGAADDSGLPNDRFFAVRPEGSVSTLKIQRTERGDSAVYLCASSLYAGIGYEQYFGPGTRLTVT.